The T cell receptor (beta chain) described here comes from a study of T cell responses to AZD1222 COVID-19 vaccine. General study findings and limits: Variant regions that are unmutated are reportedly the target of nearly half of spike-specific TCRs. Repertoires were sampled only after the peak T cell response. Among vaccine-associated CD4 TCRs, coverage spanned spike, with dominance at 160-218 and 743-854. It should be noted that donors were predominantly white British and more often female, and clonal diversity was possibly underestimated.

In this sample, this clone turned up once. Antigen: not known. This CDR3 region has 12 residues. Germline V lookup: CDR1 MNHEY, CDR2 SVGAGI. V was clipped by 6 bases and J by 7 bases, with 13 bases between them. Sequencing used immunoSEQ multiplex PCR; TCRdb keeps in-frame clones, though not all of them. The data hold about 140,000 clones, with roughly 90% observed a single time. The chain employs TRBV6-5 and TRBJ2-7, with a weak D call TRBD1 (7 bases). This clonotype originated in an adult in good health. The sample in question was peripheral blood, obtained on day 0 of AZD1222 vaccination. For the CDR3, the DNA is TGTGCCAGCAGGCGGGACAGCGGGGAGCAGTACTTC. The encoded protein is CASRRDSGEQYF.